Each of the 17 T cell receptor beta chains below was sequenced from the same sample in a study of identical twins. TCRdb reprocessed the 5' RACE reads with MiXCR, giving one entry per CDR3 protein. The sample includes 200,000 or so distinct CDR3 sequences, around 15% seen only once; the top ten take 35% to 45%. The same data also contributed to another study, on T cells expressing NK-cell markers.

The specimen sequenced was CD8+ T cells sorted from blood. The source of these receptors is a woman aged 18-29 years in good health.

This clonotype was counted only a few times. This chain links TRBV5-1 with TRBJ2-3; TRBD2 aligns across 7 bases. V lost 5 bases and J lost 0; bases outside the gene matches: 9. The CDR3 is made up of 16 amino acids. The V gene's germline CDR1 is SGHRS and CDR2 YFSETQ. CDR3 nucleotide sequence: TGCGCCAGCAGGTTCCTGCCGGGGGGTAGCACAGATACGCAGTATTTT. This gives the protein CASRFLPGGSTDTQYF.

There are many counts of this clonotype. This sequence joins TRBV14 and TRBJ2-7; 7 nucleotides line up with TRBD1. J gave up 2 bases and V 6 bases, and 4 bases lay outside the gene matches. This CDR3 contains 13 residues. Germline CDR1 SGHDN, CDR2 FVKESK. The CDR3 region is CASRRQGTYEQYF. CDR3 DNA: TGTGCCAGCAGACGACAGGGTACCTACGAGCAGTACTTC.

This clonotype was observed a handful of times. This chain joins TRBV12-5 and TRBJ2-4, with 12 bases fitting TRBD2. Per germline, CDR1 LGHNT and CDR2 FRNRAP. Trimming at V came to 4 bases and at J to 8 bases, leaving 0 bases not matched to a gene. The CDR3 sequence is 13 residues long. DNA of the CDR3: TGTGCTAGTGGTTGGACTAGCGGGGACATTCAGTACTTC. Translated, it gives CASGWTSGDIQYF.

This chain connects TRBV4-3 to TRBJ1-1, with D tentatively TRBD1 (6 bases). Germline loops: CDR1 LGHNA, CDR2 YSLEER. Trimming stripped 2 bases from V and 3 bases from J, with 10 bases between. The CDR3 runs 14 residues. In DNA form, the CDR3 reads TGCGCCAGCAGCCAACCGGGGGCGCACACTGAAGCTTTCTTT. The encoded protein is CASSQPGAHTEAFF.

This clonotype was detected a few times. The chain's CDR3 is CSVQVEPEAFF. The CDR3, as DNA: TGCAGCGTTCAAGTCGAGCCTGAAGCTTTCTTT. The genes are TRBV29-1 and TRBJ1-1; D unresolved. The germline gives CDR1 SQVTM, CDR2 ANQGSEA. Trimming took 5 bases from V and 6 from J, leaving 10 bases between them. CDR3 length equals 11 residues.

The chain recombines TRBV6-1 with TRBJ2-2; D is unclear. This CDR3 has 13 amino acids. Germline V lookup: CDR1 MNHNS, CDR2 SASEGT. The germline V and J ends were trimmed by 6 bases and 11 bases, with 16 bases remaining between them. CDR3 loop: CASSLFLQAELFF. In DNA form, the CDR3 reads TGTGCCAGCAGCCTATTTCTCCAGGCCGAGCTGTTTTTT.

This clonotype was observed a handful of times. The J gene is TRBJ1-6, the V gene TRBV7-2; 7 positions match TRBD1. Germline trimming cut 4 bases from V and 4 bases from J; bases unmatched to any gene: 10. Germline CDR1 and CDR2: SGHTA and FQGNSA. The CDR3 consists of 17 residues. CDR3 residues: CASSSPKGQMYNSPLHF. The CDR3, as DNA: TGTGCCAGCAGCTCCCCAAAGGGACAGATGTATAATTCACCCCTCCACTTT.

CDR3 sequence (DNA): TGTGCCAGCCAGGTATCCGGGGAGCTGTTTTTT. This codes for CASQVSGELFF. The V and J genes are TRBV6-5 and TRBJ2-2; D gene uncertain. The CDR3 spans 11 residues. Deletions cut 8 bases from V and 6 bases from J, with 7 bases between. Germline CDR1 and CDR2: MNHEY and SVGAGI.

The chain joins TRBV5-1 to TRBJ2-5; D gene unclear. The CDR3 is 13 residues long. The V gene's germline CDR1 is SGHRS and CDR2 YFSETQ. Trimming shortened V by 2 bases and J by 5 bases, and 10 bases separated the two germline ends. CDR3 in DNA: TGCGCCAGCAGCTTTGACTCCCCGGAGACCCAGTACTTC. It yields the protein CASSFDSPETQYF.

This chain uses TRBV9 with TRBJ1-2; a weak D match, TRBD1 (5 bases). Trimming pared 4 bases from V and 0 bases from J, leaving 13 bases between. Germline lookup yields CDR1 SGDLS and CDR2 YYNGEE. The CDR3 runs 15 residues. This CDR3 is CASSHMRGSNYGYTF. The CDR3, as DNA: TGTGCCAGCAGCCACATGAGGGGATCTAACTATGGCTACACCTTC.

This clonotype has a single count. The chain joins TRBV7-9 to TRBJ2-7; D gene unclear. CDR1 SEHNR and CDR2 FQNEAQ come from the germline V gene (reference sequence). CDR3 length: 9 residues. V lost 8 bases, J lost 5 bases, and 4 bases lay in between. The CDR3 sequence: CASGDEQYF. In nucleotides, the CDR3 is TGTGCCAGCGGTGACGAGCAGTACTTC. Full variable domain (missing parts from reference TRBV7-9 and TRBJ2-7): DTGVSQNPRHKITKRGQNVTFRCDPISEHNRLYWYRQTLGQGPEFLTYFQNEAQLEKSRLLSDRFSAERPKGSFSTLEIQRTEQGDSAMYLCASGDEQYFGPGTRLTVT.

The genes are TRBV27 and TRBJ2-2; no clear D. Germline V gives CDR1 MNHEY, CDR2 SMNVEV (reference sequence). This CDR3 region has 13 residues. Trimming removed 3 bases from V and 7 bases from J, with 9 bases in between. The CDR3 DNA follows: TGTGCCAGCAGTTTCGTTGGTAACGGGGAGCTGTTTTTT. Amino acid sequence: CASSFVGNGELFF.

This rearrangement joins TRBV27 to TRBJ1-1, with TRBD1 matching over 9 bases. The CDR3 consists of 17 residues. Germline V gene data show CDR1 as MNHEY and CDR2 as SMNVEV (reference sequence). Trimming cost V 0 bases and J 1 base; bases outside gene matches: 6. CDR3 region: CASSLSRTGEPNTEAFF. In DNA form, the CDR3 reads TGTGCCAGCAGTTTATCGAGGACAGGGGAACCGAACACTGAAGCTTTCTTT.

The rearrangement uses TRBV12-3 or TRBV12-4 and TRBJ2-1, with a tentative D call TRBD2 (5 bases). Trimming pared 3 bases from V and 14 bases from J, leaving 14 bases between. The CDR3 contains 12 residues. CDR3 protein: CASSFMREREFF. The CDR3 region has the DNA TGTGCCAGCAGTTTTATGAGGGAGAGGGAGTTCTTC.

In this sample, this clonotype turned up a few times. The J gene is TRBJ2-1, the V gene TRBV12-3 or TRBV12-4, with D perhaps TRBD1 (5 bases). The CDR3 consists of 11 residues. The V end was cut by 6 bases, the J end by 12 bases, with 12 bases between. Here the CDR3 DNA reads TGTGCCAGCAGCTTGACAGAAATGCAGTTCTTC. Translation: CASSLTEMQFF.

This clonotype was seen a handful of times. In this CDR3 the conserved last residue, phenylalanine or tryptophan, is missing, so a read error is likely. The DNA is omitted, as the CDR3 cannot be located on it reliably, and the CDR3 follows TCRdb's listing. Here the CDR3 reads CASGSSTSGSFL. The chain carries TRBV12-5 and TRBJ2-1; the table's D call, TRBD2, was not checked against the DNA. Germline lookup yields CDR1 LGHNT and CDR2 FRNRAP. A total of 12 residues make up the CDR3, ends included.

This clonotype occurred a few times. CDR3 amino acids: CASSLTTGPTTGELFF. The CDR3 coding sequence is TGTGCCAGCAGCCTGACGACAGGACCAACGACCGGGGAGCTGTTTTTT. The chain uses TRBV7-8 and TRBJ2-2; maybe TRBD1 (6 bases). The CDR3 is 16 amino acids. The germline V gene encodes CDR1 SGHVS and CDR2 FQNEAQ. Trimming pared 5 bases from V and 5 bases from J, leaving 18 bases between.